This T cell receptor (beta chain) was observed in a study of regulatory T cells in long-lasting Graves disease. Arm-PCR of CDR3 regions and iRepertoire HTBI primers were used to build TCR beta libraries. From the multiplex PCR reads, TCRdb called clonotypes with MiXCR, one entry per CDR3 protein. The sample records more than 650,000 distinct CDR3 sequences, 30% being singletons. Regarding time point: persistent/refractory GD, antithyroid drugs over 5 years with positive TRAb. Extracted PBMC RNA gave rise to the TCR library. The source is a female donor with Graves disease. The specimen was peripheral blood mononuclear cells (PBMCs), collected when the disease was refractory, from a patient treated with antithyroid drugs.

CDR3 amino acids: CASSYSLGTSYEQYF. CDR3 coding DNA: TGTGCCAGCAGTTACTCATTGGGAACCTCCTACGAGCAGTACTTC. The chain carries TRBV6-5 and TRBJ2-7; D uncertain. CDR1 is MNHEY, CDR2 SVGAGI, per germline. The CDR3 spans 15 residues. Between the trimmed V and J ends, which lost 0 bases and 0 bases, there was a span of 9 bases.